A single sample gave rise to the 30 T cell receptor beta chains below, sequenced in a study of early T cells in non-severe SARS-CoV-2 infection. TCRdb re-analysed the 5' RACE reads in MiXCR, keeping a single row per CDR3 protein. The sample contains tens of thousands of distinct CDR3 sequences, 6.2% of which appear only once. The sequencing here drew on whole blood, taken at baseline. The receptors were sampled from an adult who was a healthcare worker with PCR-confirmed SARS-CoV-2 infection or an uninfected control (not recorded which).

This clonotype came up many times. DNA of the CDR3: TGTGCCAGCAGTTTTACAGGGGGAAGCAATCAGCCCCAGCATTTT. Translating gives CASSFTGGSNQPQHF. The V and J genes are TRBV6-6 and TRBJ1-5; the match to TRBD1 covers 8 bases. Germline CDR1 reads MNHNY; CDR2 reads SVGAGI (reference sequence). V was clipped by 4 bases and J by 1 base; unmatched bases: 3. There are 15 residues in the CDR3.

This clonotype has more than one count but fewer than ten. The chain employs TRBV19 and TRBJ1-2, with D perhaps matching TRBD1 (6 bases). The CDR3 runs to 16 residues. Germline CDR1 is LNHDA and CDR2 is SQIVND (reference sequence). Trimming took off 3 bases at V and 4 bases at J, with 18 bases between the two ends. As DNA, the CDR3 is TGTGCCAGTAGTATTGACAGGCGTACCGCATTCTATGGCTACACCTTC. Protein product: CASSIDRRTAFYGYTF. Filled out from reference TRBV19 and TRBJ1-2, the complete variable domain reads DGGITQSPKYLFRKEGQNVTLSCEQNLNHDAMYWYRQDPGQGLRLIYYSQIVNDFQKGDIAEGYSVSREKKESFPLTVTSAQKNPTAFYLCASSIDRRTAFYGYTFGSGTRLTVV.

The gene calls are TRBV7-3 and TRBJ1-1; D possibly corresponds to TRBD1 (5 bases). Germline V CDR1 and CDR2: SGHTA, FQGTGA. This CDR3 comprises 13 residues. Trimming left V 4 bases short and J 3 bases short, with 9 bases between. The CDR3 loop is CASSWGRDTEAFF. The CDR3 region has the DNA TGTGCCAGCAGCTGGGGCCGGGACACTGAAGCTTTCTTT.

This clonotype was observed at least ten times. The chain carries TRBV11-2 and TRBJ2-2; TRBD1 is a possible D gene (5 bases). CDR1 and CDR2 from the germline V gene are SGHAT and FQNNGV. This CDR3 spans 15 amino acids. The V end was cut by 1 base, the J end by 4 bases, with 10 bases between. CDR3 nucleotide sequence: TGTGCCAGCAGCTTAGTTTCAAGGGGCACCGGGGAGCTGTTTTTT. This encodes CASSLVSRGTGELFF.

This clonotype was recorded a few times. The J gene is TRBJ2-5, the V gene TRBV20-1, with a tentative D call TRBD1 (5 bases). Trimming cost V 0 bases and J 2 bases, with 10 bases left between them. CDR3 length: 14 amino acids. The germline V gene has CDR1 DFQATT and CDR2 SNEGSKA (reference sequence). The CDR3 here is CSARDGTGQETQYF. As DNA, the CDR3 is TGCAGTGCTAGAGATGGAACAGGTCAAGAGACCCAGTACTTC.

The rearrangement links TRBV19 to TRBJ2-3, with TRBD2 matching over 8 bases. V shed 7 bases and J 0 bases; nucleotides not matched to a gene: 6. The CDR3 totals 15 residues. From germline, CDR1 is LNHDA and CDR2 SQIVND (reference sequence). The CDR3 is CASTSSGLSTDTQYF. CDR3 DNA: TGTGCCAGTACTTCTAGCGGGCTTAGCACAGATACGCAGTATTTT.

In this sample, this clonotype turned up a few times. The genes are TRBV7-8 and TRBJ2-3; D not certain. V was shortened by 3 bases and J by 3 bases, with 10 bases between the two germline ends. CDR1 is SGHVS and CDR2 is FQNEAQ in the germline V gene. The CDR3 is 14 residues long. The chain's CDR3 is CASSLRLETDTQYF. CDR3 nucleotide sequence: TGTGCCAGCAGCTTGCGGTTGGAGACAGATACGCAGTATTTT.

This clonotype has ten or more counts. The chain combines TRBV20-1 with TRBJ2-7, with 11 bases fitting TRBD2. J lost 5 bases, V lost 6 bases, and 3 bases had no gene match. CDR1 and CDR2 (germline): DFQATT, SNEGSKA (reference sequence). The CDR3 extends over 12 amino acids. In DNA, the CDR3 is TGCAGTGCGCTAGCGGGAGGAGACGAGCAGTACTTC. This gives the protein CSALAGGDEQYF.

This clonotype has only a few counts. The rearrangement links TRBV5-1 to TRBJ2-3; D gene ambiguous. Germline assignment: CDR1 SGHRS and CDR2 YFSETQ. V was pared by 1 base and J by 6 bases, with 9 bases between. This CDR3 has 13 amino acids. The CDR3 DNA reads TGCGCCAGCAGCTTGAAGGGTGCCGATACGCAGTATTTT. Residues: CASSLKGADTQYF.

The V gene is TRBV5-1, the J gene TRBJ2-7; 11 bases are shared with TRBD1. J was trimmed by 6 bases and V by 4 bases; bases with no gene match: 6. Germline V gene data show CDR1 as SGHRS and CDR2 as YFSETQ. The CDR3 consists of 14 residues. This CDR3 is CASSPSGTGGEQYF. CDR3 nucleotide sequence: TGCGCCAGCAGCCCCTCCGGGACAGGGGGCGAGCAGTACTTC.

This clonotype was counted between two and nine times. The chain uses TRBV9 and TRBJ2-4; D is ambiguous. CDR1 SGDLS and CDR2 YYNGEE come from the germline V gene. Deletions cut 1 base from V and 1 base from J, with 15 bases between. The CDR3 length is 17 residues. The CDR3 region is CASSVMVGEGAKNIQYF. The CDR3 DNA sequence: TGTGCCAGCAGCGTAATGGTTGGAGAAGGGGCCAAAAACATTCAGTACTTC.

J is TRBJ2-1 and V is TRBV7-2; D might be TRBD2 (6 bases). Germline V gene data show CDR1 as SGHTA and CDR2 as FQGNSA. The V and J ends lost 2 bases and 10 bases respectively, with 15 bases between them. This CDR3 region has 14 residues. Here the CDR3 reads CASSLPGLTQEQFF. The CDR3 bases are TGTGCCAGCAGCTTACCGGGACTGACTCAAGAGCAGTTCTTC.

Many counts were recorded for this clonotype. For the CDR3, the DNA is TGCAGTGCCCCGGTCTTAACTGTATCCTACGAGCAGTACTTC. Its protein product is CSAPVLTVSYEQYF. The chain combines TRBV20-1 with TRBJ2-7, with D unclear. CDR1 is DFQATT, CDR2 SNEGSKA, per germline (reference sequence). The V and J ends lost 6 bases and 1 base respectively, with 16 bases between them. This CDR3 spans 14 amino acids.

This clonotype was recorded at least ten times. This rearrangement joins TRBV12-3 or TRBV12-4 to TRBJ1-2; 8 nucleotides agree with TRBD1. The CDR3 is 15 residues long. With V trimmed by 5 bases and J by 5 bases, 10 bases remained unmatched. CDR3 nucleotides: TGTGCCAGCAGTCAGAGCCCGACAGGGGTGTATGGCTACACCTTC. Its translation: CASSQSPTGVYGYTF.

The chain couples TRBV20-1 to TRBJ2-2; D gene unclear. Germline CDR1 is DFQATT and CDR2 is SNEGSKA (reference sequence). Trimming cost V 0 bases and J 1 base, with 6 bases left between them. The CDR3 has 14 residues. CDR3 in amino acids: CSARDWGNTGELFF. The CDR3 DNA sequence: TGCAGTGCTAGAGATTGGGGGAACACCGGGGAGCTGTTTTTT.

At least ten counts were recorded for this clonotype. The chain carries TRBV10-3 and TRBJ2-3; 11 bases line up with TRBD2. CDR1 ENHRY and CDR2 SYGVKD come from the germline V gene. V was clipped by 7 bases and J by 4 bases; unmatched bases: 4. CDR3 length: 14 residues. The CDR3 is CAINSGRDPDTQYF. In DNA form, the CDR3 reads TGTGCCATCAATAGCGGGAGGGATCCAGATACGCAGTATTTT.

This clonotype has more than one count but fewer than ten. The V gene is TRBV19, the J gene TRBJ2-2, with 7 positions matching TRBD2. J was trimmed by 3 bases and V by 3 bases; bases with no gene match: 10. This CDR3 has 17 amino acids. From germline, CDR1 is LNHDA and CDR2 SQIVND (reference sequence). CDR3 residues: CASSILRQGGYTGELFF. Written as DNA, the CDR3 is TGTGCCAGTAGTATCCTCAGGCAGGGAGGGTACACCGGGGAGCTGTTTTTT.

This clonotype was seen repeatedly, ten times or more. V usage is TRBV19 and J usage is TRBJ2-5; TRBD2 matches 9 bases. Germline lookup yields CDR1 LNHDA and CDR2 SQIVND (reference sequence). The CDR3 runs to 14 residues. V shed 5 bases and J 2 bases; nucleotides not matched to a gene: 3. This CDR3 is CASSPSGKQETQYF. The CDR3 coding sequence is TGTGCCAGTAGTCCTAGCGGGAAGCAAGAGACCCAGTACTTC.

The chain has TRBV11-2 and TRBJ2-2; 8 bases agree with TRBD1. V shed 5 bases, J shed 7 bases, and the junction held 12 bases outside the gene matches. Germline V gives CDR1 SGHAT, CDR2 FQNNGV. The CDR3 contains 16 residues. CDR3 protein: CASSPRTGIDGGELFF. The CDR3 bases are TGTGCCAGCAGCCCGCGGACAGGGATCGATGGCGGGGAGCTGTTTTTT. The full variable domain, with the rest looked up from reference TRBV11-2 and TRBJ2-2, is EAGVAQSPRYKIIEKRQSVAFWCNPISGHATLYWYQQILGQGPKLLIQFQNNGVVDDSQLPKDRFSAERLKGVDSTLKIQPAKLEDSAVYLCASSPRTGIDGGELFFGEGSRLTVL.

This clonotype has a handful of counts. V gene TRBV18 combines with J gene TRBJ1-3; 9 bases line up with TRBD1. Germline V lookup: CDR1 KGHSH, CDR2 LQKENI. The V segment lost 6 bases and the J segment 2 bases; nucleotides outside the gene matches: 5. This CDR3 comprises 15 residues. In nucleotides, the CDR3 is TGTGCCAGCTCCGCCGGGACAGGGCCTGGAAACACCATATATTTT. Its translation is CASSAGTGPGNTIYF.

This clonotype was picked up many times. The chain is built from TRBV20-1 and TRBJ1-6; D gene uncertain. Between the trimmed V and J ends, which lost 5 bases and 0 bases, there was a span of 11 bases. This CDR3 has 15 amino acids. From germline, CDR1 is DFQATT and CDR2 SNEGSKA (reference sequence). The DNA of the CDR3 is TGCAGTGCTCCACATGGGAGCTCCTATAATTCACCCCTCCACTTT. Protein: CSAPHGSSYNSPLHF.

This clonotype showed up many times. V gene TRBV7-2 combines with J gene TRBJ1-1, with TRBD1 as a possible D gene (5 bases). The CDR3 runs to 14 residues. The V end was cut by 1 base, the J end by 2 bases, with 8 bases between. Per the germline V gene, CDR1 is SGHTA and CDR2 is FQGNSA. The CDR3 coding sequence is TGTGCCAGCAGCTTAGGTGGGGCAAACACTGAAGCTTTCTTT. The encoded protein is CASSLGGANTEAFF.

In this sample, this clonotype turned up many times. The chain joins TRBV12-3 or TRBV12-4 to TRBJ2-1; 10 bases agree with TRBD1. CDR3 length: 13 amino acids. The junction had 8 bases not matched to a gene; V was cut back by 5 bases and J by 13 bases. The CDR3 reads CASSPRQGAVQFF. The CDR3 DNA sequence: TGTGCCAGCAGTCCTAGACAGGGGGCAGTCCAGTTCTTC.

This clonotype is judged medium-sized. The J gene is TRBJ1-1, the V gene TRBV11-2; D is unclear. There are 14 residues in the CDR3. Germline-derived CDR1 and CDR2 are SGHAT and FQNNGV. V lost 1 base and J lost 3, with 9 bases in between. The CDR3 nucleotides are TGTGCCAGCAGCTTAGGGTTGAGATACACTGAAGCTTTCTTT. The encoded protein is CASSLGLRYTEAFF.

This clonotype was found many times. The DNA of the CDR3 is TGTGCCAGCAGTACCAGTGGACAAGGGAAGGATGGCTACACCTTC. It is translated as CASSTSGQGKDGYTF. V and J are TRBV28 and TRBJ1-2, with D perhaps matching TRBD1 (5 bases). V lost 5 bases and J 6 bases, leaving 19 bases between the germline ends. The CDR3 has 15 amino acids. Germline CDR1 is MDHEN and CDR2 is SYDVKM.

The chain is built from TRBV6-1 and TRBJ2-5; TRBD2 aligns across 11 bases. The CDR3 totals 16 residues. The V and J ends lost 0 bases and 5 bases, in that order; junction bases with no gene match: 5. In germline, CDR1 is MNHNS, CDR2 SASEGT. The CDR3, as DNA: TGTGCCAGCAGTGAAGCGCGGCTAGCGGGAGGTGAGACCCAGTACTTC. Protein: CASSEARLAGGETQYF.

V gene TRBV7-9 combines with J gene TRBJ1-4; D is undetermined. The CDR3 extends over 14 amino acids. Trimming pared 6 bases from V and 5 bases from J, leaving 13 bases between. The V gene's germline CDR1 is SEHNR and CDR2 FQNEAQ (reference sequence). CDR3: CASSPQKANEKLFF. The CDR3 DNA sequence: TGTGCCAGCAGTCCACAGAAGGCAAATGAAAAACTGTTTTTT. Filled out from reference TRBV7-9 and TRBJ1-4, the complete variable domain reads DTGVSQNPRHKITKRGQNVTFRCDPISEHNRLYWYRQTLGQGPEFLTYFQNEAQLEKSRLLSDRFSAERPKGSFSTLEIQRTEQGDSAMYLCASSPQKANEKLFFGSGTQLSVL.

This clonotype has a count of ten or more. This rearrangement joins TRBV28 to TRBJ2-7; no clear D gene. V dropped 5 bases and J dropped 6 bases, with 14 bases sitting between them. Germline V gives CDR1 MDHEN, CDR2 SYDVKM. The CDR3 is made up of 13 amino acids. DNA for the CDR3: TGTGCCAGCAGTACGCTGCCTAGGCGCGAGCAGTACTTC. Protein product: CASSTLPRREQYF. Together with reference TRBV28 and TRBJ2-7, the CDR3 gives the full variable domain: DVKVTQSSRYLVKRTGEKVFLECVQDMDHENMFWYRQDPGLGLRLIYFSYDVKMKEKGDIPEGYSVSREKKERFSLILESASTNQTSMYLCASSTLPRREQYFGPGTRLTVT.

This clonotype was picked up many times. CDR3 DNA sequence: TGTGCCAGCAGCTTGGGACGTCCTAGCGGGAGCTCCTACAATGAGCAGTTCTTC. Protein product: CASSLGRPSGSSYNEQFF. The chain uses TRBV5-4 and TRBJ2-1; 10 nucleotides agree with TRBD2. The germline V gene encodes CDR1 SGHNT and CDR2 YYREEE (reference sequence). The CDR3 extends over 18 amino acids. V trimming: 0 bases; J trimming: 0 bases; junction bases outside the gene matches: 6.

The CDR3 sequence is CSVILGGNTIYF. DNA of the CDR3: TGCAGCGTTATACTGGGGGGAAACACCATATATTTT. The V gene is TRBV29-1, the J gene TRBJ1-3; D not certain. CDR3 length: 12 amino acids. CDR1 is SQVTM, CDR2 ANQGSEA, per germline. Trimming cost V 5 bases and J 4 bases, with 9 bases left between them. The whole variable domain, remainder taken from reference TRBV29-1 and TRBJ1-3, is SAVISQKPSRDICQRGTSLTIQCQVDSQVTMMFWYRQQPGQSLTLIATANQGSEATYESGFVIDKFPISRPNLTFSTLTVSNMSPEDSSIYLCSVILGGNTIYFGEGSWLTVV.